These T cell receptor beta chains were read from a single sample in a study of regulatory T cells. Here immunoSEQ multiplex PCR was the method, and the copy in TCRdb shows in-frame clones only, minus some. The sample gives approximately 31,000 clones, 93% of which show up once; around 0.98% is in the top ten. Material: conventional CD4+ T cells sorted from blood. These receptors originate from a child under 10 years old with CD3G deficiency. Each CDR3 is given with its conserved first and last residue. D genes are given only for firm matches. Where a row states a size, it is once, few, many or the class of an expanded clone; other rows omit it.

TRBJ2-7,-,TRBV28,-,TGTGCCAGCAGCCTCCTAGGAATGGAGCAGTACTTC,CASSLLGMEQYF
TRBJ2-7,-,TRBV19,TRBD2,TGTGCCAGTAGTAGGACTAGCGGGAGAGGCAACGAGCAGTACTTC,CASSRTSGRGNEQYF
TRBJ2-4,-,TRBV6-1,-,TGTGCCAGCAGTGAAGTGTTACGGCAAACTGGGGGCAAAAACATTCAGTACTTC,CASSEVLRQTGGKNIQYF
TRBJ2-1,once,TRBV20-1,-,TGCAGTGCTAGAGATCGAACAGGGCAGTTCTTC,CSARDRTGQFF
TRBJ2-7,-,TRBV5-8,-,TGTGCCAGCAGCTGGGAAGAGCAGTACTTC,CASSWEEQYF
TRBJ2-2,-,TRBV5-1,-,TGCGCCAGCAGCTTGTTCGCGGGACTCACCGGGGAGCTGTTTTTT,CASSLFAGLTGELFF
TRBJ2-2,-,TRBV28,-,TGTGCCAGCAGTGTGGCTAGATGGGTCCCCGGGGAGCTGTTTTTT,CASSVARWVPGELFF
TRBJ2-7,-,TRBV10-3,-,TGTGCCACCTCGCAGGGAACAATATCTTCCTACGAGCAGTACTTC,CATSQGTISSYEQYF
TRBJ2-1,-,TRBV5-1,-,TGCGCCAGCAGCTTGATCGCGGGATTGAATGAGCAGTTCTTC,CASSLIAGLNEQFF
TRBJ2-1,-,TRBV5-1,TRBD1,TGCGCCAGCAGCTTCGGGACAGGGGGACTAGCAGCTAACAATGAGCAGTTCTTC,CASSFGTGGLAANNEQFF
TRBJ2-3,-,TRBV5-1,-,TGCGCCAGCAGCTTTAACGGGGCAAGCACAGATACGCAGTATTTT,CASSFNGASTDTQYF
TRBJ2-7,-,TRBV18,-,TGTGCCAGCTCCTCAGGAATTATCGACGAGCAGTACTTC,CASSSGIIDEQYF
TRBJ2-7,-,TRBV28,TRBD2,TGTGCCAGCAGTCAAACTAGCGGGAGTTTTTCCTACGAGCAGTACTTC,CASSQTSGSFSYEQYF
TRBJ2-5,-,TRBV6-4,TRBD2,TGTGCCAGCAGTCGCACGGGGGGACCACGAGAGACCCAGTACTTC,CASSRTGGPRETQYF
TRBJ1-1,-,TRBV19,TRBD1,TGTGCCAGTAGTATAGATCATCGGGACAGAAGACCAATCGAAGCTTTCTTT,CASSIDHRDRRPIEAFF
TRBJ2-5,-,TRBV18,-,TGTGCCAGCTCAGTAAACATGGGAGATATGGAGACCCAGTACTTC,CASSVNMGDMETQYF
TRBJ2-2,once,TRBV28,TRBD2,TGTGCCAGCAGTTTACTAGCGGGAGAAACCGGGGAGCTGTTTTTT,CASSLLAGETGELFF
TRBJ2-1,-,TRBV5-1,TRBD2,TGCGCCAGCAGCTTCGGGACTAGCGGATTCAATGAGCAGTTCTTC,CASSFGTSGFNEQFF
TRBJ2-1,-,TRBV5-1,-,TGCGCCAGCAGCCTCGGCACAGAGCCACTCAATGAGCAGTTCTTC,CASSLGTEPLNEQFF
TRBJ2-2,-,TRBV6-4,-,TGTGCCAGCAGTGACCCACTGACAATCACCGGGGAGCTGTTTTTT,CASSDPLTITGELFF
TRBJ2-7,-,TRBV10-2,-,TGCGCCAGCAGTTTGGGGCTAGAGGGTGCCGAGCAGTACTTC,CASSLGLEGAEQYF
TRBJ2-1,once,TRBV5-1,TRBD2,TGCGCCAGCAGCTTTGGGGCTAGCGGGAAAGGTGAGCAGTTCTTC,CASSFGASGKGEQFF
TRBJ2-7,-,TRBV28,TRBD2,TGTGCCAGCAGTCCATCCAGCGGGAGGGTTTACGAGCAGTACTTC,CASSPSSGRVYEQYF
TRBJ2-1,once,TRBV28,TRBD1,TGTGCCAGCAGTCCCGGGACAGGGTTATACAATGAGCAGTTCTTC,CASSPGTGLYNEQFF
TRBJ2-1,-,TRBV5-1,-,TGCGCCAGCAGCGACCTTACTAGTGGAGGGGATGAGCAGTTCTTC,CASSDLTSGGDEQFF
TRBJ2-5,-,TRBV7-9,TRBD1,TGTGCCAGCAGCTTAACCCCTCCCGGGACAGGGATCCAAGAGACCCAGTACTTC,CASSLTPPGTGIQETQYF
TRBJ2-3,-,TRBV5-1,TRBD2,TGCGCCAGCCGGGAGGGATTCACAGATACGCAGTATTTT,CASREGFTDTQYF